This is a list of T cell receptor beta chains from one sample in a study of CD8+CD57+ T cells in acquired aplastic anemia. TCRdb itself ran the reads through MiXCR, one entry per CDR3 protein. The repertoire has hundreds of thousands of distinct CDR3 sequences, roughly 64% of them found once; the top ten carry approximately 3.9%. Sequenced: sorted CD4+, CD8+, or CD8+CD57+ T cells (not recorded which) from PBMCs. The receptors were sampled from a human donor in good health, serving as a control. CDR3s include the opening cysteine and the closing phenylalanine or tryptophan. D genes are given only for firm matches. Only some rows state a clone size, as once, few, many or a class for expanded clones.

TRBV5-1,TRBJ2-1,TRBD1,NA,TGCGCCAGCAGCTTGGGGGGACAGGGGCCGGGGGCGGTCAATGAGCAGTTCTTC,CASSLGGQGPGAVNEQFF
TRBV7-9,TRBJ1-1,NA,few,TGTGCCAGCAGCTTAGTCGACGGGCTGAACACTGAAGCTTTCTTT,CASSLVDGLNTEAFF
TRBV10-3,TRBJ2-5,TRBD1,NA,TGTGCCATCAGCGTCCGGGACAGGGCCTGTCAGACCCAGTACTTC,CAISVRDRACQTQYF
TRBV7-2,TRBJ2-1,TRBD2,many,TGTGCCAGCAGCTTAGAGAGGACTAGCGGGGGGGCCTATGAGCAGTTCTTC,CASSLERTSGGAYEQFF
TRBV19,TRBJ2-7,NA,many,TGTGCCAGTAGTGCTGGGGGTTCCGTCGACGAGCAGTACTTC,CASSAGGSVDEQYF
TRBV7-9,TRBJ1-1,NA,NA,TGTGCCAGCAGCTTAGTAGGGAGTCCGAACACTGAAGCTTTCTTT,CASSLVGSPNTEAFF
TRBV2,TRBJ1-5,NA,NA,TGTGCCAGCAGTTGGACGGACGGGACAAATCAGCCCCATCTTTTT,CASSWTDGTNQPHLF
TRBV7-2,TRBJ1-1,NA,NA,TGTGCCAGCAGCTTCGAAGGGCAAGAGCCAGAAGCTGACTTT,CASSFEGQEPEADF
TRBV5-4,TRBJ2-5,NA,NA,TGTGCCAGCAGCTCGTTAGGCAGCGGTAGGGAGACCCAGTACTTC,CASSSLGSGRETQYF
TRBV2,TRBJ1-1,NA,NA,TGTGCCAGCAGCATCCCGAGACGGCACACTGAAGCTTTCTTT,CASSIPRRHTEAFF
TRBV24-1,TRBJ1-1,NA,NA,TGTGCCACCAGTGATGAAGTGCAAAGGGTCACTTTCTTT,CATSDEVQRVTFF
TRBV10-3,TRBJ2-5,NA,few,TGTGCCATCAGTGAGTCAACGGAAGAGACCCAGTACTTC,CAISESTEETQYF
TRBV7-2,TRBJ2-7,NA,NA,TGTGCCAGCAGCTTAGAGGGGTGGGCCTACGAGCAGTACTTC,CASSLEGWAYEQYF
TRBV20-1,TRBJ2-3,TRBD2,NA,TGCAGTCCTAGGACTAGCGGGGGCACAGATACGCAGTATTTT,CSPRTSGGTDTQYF
TRBV2,TRBJ2-7,TRBD1,NA,TGTGCCAACGTCGGGACAGGGGGCGGTTACGAGCAGTACTTC,CANVGTGGGYEQYF
TRBV10-3,TRBJ2-7,NA,NA,TGTGCCATCAGTGCCCACAGGGAGGTCGAGCAGTACTTC,CAISAHREVEQYF
TRBV7-2,TRBJ1-5,TRBD1,once,TGTGCCAGCAGTCCGATATTCCCGGACAGGGGCGTGATTGAAGGGAATCAGCCCCAGCATTTT,CASSPIFPDRGVIEGNQPQHF
TRBV10-2,TRBJ1-1,NA,NA,TGCGCCAGCAGTGCGGCCAAGAACACTGAAGCTTTCTTT,CASSAAKNTEAFF
TRBV15,TRBJ1-2,TRBD1,NA,TGTGCCACCAGCCTCGGACAGGGGGTGGGGTATGGCTACACCTTC,CATSLGQGVGYGYTF
TRBV9,TRBJ2-7,NA,once,TGTGCCAGCAGCCAACGGGACGGAGGTGGCGCCAACGACTTC,CASSQRDGGGANDF
TRBV6-1,TRBJ2-7,NA,many,TGTGCCAGAATGAACAGGGCGCAGGGCTCCTACGAGCAGTACTTC,CARMNRAQGSYEQYF
TRBV3-1,TRBJ2-3,TRBD2,many,TGTGCCAGCAGCCAGGGGTTGGGGGGGGTAGATACGCAGTATTTT,CASSQGLGGVDTQYF
TRBV7-3,TRBJ1-6,NA,NA,TGTGCCAGCAGCTGGGTGACGGCGAATTCTCCAGCCCACTTT,CASSWVTANSPAHF
TRBV7-6,TRBJ2-7,TRBD2,many,TGTGCCAGCAGCCCGGGGGTCGGCGGGAGCTCCTACGAGCAGTACTTC,CASSPGVGGSSYEQYF
TRBV7-7,TRBJ1-2,NA,once,TGTGCCAGCAGCTCGACAGGACAGTACGACTACAACTTC,CASSSTGQYDYNF
TRBV11-2,TRBJ1-4,NA,NA,TGTGCCAGCAGCTTAGCACTCCTAGAAAAACTGTTTTTT,CASSLALLEKLFF
TRBV20-1,TRBJ1-5,TRBD1,NA,TGCAGTGCTAGAGACGGCGGACAGGGCACTCAGCCCCAGCATTTT,CSARDGGQGTQPQHF
TRBV6-5,TRBJ2-7,NA,NA,TGTGCCAGCAGTAGTAGGACGGAGATCCCCTACGAGCAGTACTTC,CASSSRTEIPYEQYF
TRBV4-3,TRBJ1-4,NA,many,TGCGCCAGCAGCCGAGCCTCGGGGCGAGCGGATGAAAAACTGTTTTTT,CASSRASGRADEKLFF
TRBV10-1,TRBJ1-6,TRBD1,NA,TGTGCCAGTAGGGAAGCAGACAGGGATTCACCCCTCCACTTT,CASREADRDSPLHF
TRBV12-5,TRBJ2-3,TRBD2,NA,TGTGCTAGTGGGGGAGGTCAGGGGCGGGGGGCCCTCAGGTATTTT,CASGGGQGRGALRYF
TRBV9,TRBJ1-2,TRBD1,few,TGTGCCAGCAGCGAGACAGGGGGCCATGGCTACACCTTC,CASSETGGHGYTF
TRBV29-1,TRBJ1-2,NA,once,TGCAGCGTTGATGAATCGGGTTCCGTCGCAAACTATGGCTACACCTTC,CSVDESGSVANYGYTF
TRBV10-2,TRBJ2-3,NA,NA,TGCGCCAGCAGCTTAGCGAGGGCGGGCCGAACTAGCACAGATACGCAGTATTTT,CASSLARAGRTSTDTQYF
TRBV25-1,TRBJ2-3,TRBD1,few,TGTGCCAGCAGCCAAGGGGCTCTGGTCGGGACAGAATATCCAGATACGCAGTATTTT,CASSQGALVGTEYPDTQYF
TRBV9,TRBJ2-7,TRBD2,NA,TGTGCCAGCAGCGTAGGGGGACTAGTCTACGAGCAGTACTTC,CASSVGGLVYEQYF
TRBV28,TRBJ2-7,NA,many,TGTGCCAGCAGTGCCTTAGGGAGTCCTGACTACGAGCAGTACTTC,CASSALGSPDYEQYF
TRBV2,TRBJ1-2,TRBD1,NA,TGTGCCAGCGGGAAGCTACAGGGGTTGGGCGGGCACACCTTC,CASGKLQGLGGHTF
TRBV14,TRBJ2-5,TRBD2,NA,TGTGCCAGCAGTCCCGAGGGGCGGGAGGAGACCCAGTACTTC,CASSPEGREETQYF
TRBV7-9,TRBJ2-5,NA,many,TGTGCCAGCAGCGTCCTCGGGGTAGGACAAGAGACCCAGTACTTC,CASSVLGVGQETQYF
TRBV15,TRBJ2-1,TRBD2,NA,TGTGCCACCAGCAGTACTAGCGGGGGTGGGAAGTACAATGAGCAGTTCTTC,CATSSTSGGGKYNEQFF
TRBV19,TRBJ1-1,NA,once,TGTGCCAGTAGTATACATGGTCGGAGCGGTGGAGCTCTGTTT,CASSIHGRSGGALF
TRBV7-2,TRBJ2-7,TRBD1,NA,TGTGCCAGCAGCCCACACGGGACAGGGACCTACGAGCAGTACTTC,CASSPHGTGTYEQYF
TRBV10-3,TRBJ2-5,NA,once,TGTGCCATCAGTGAGTTGGGGCAGGGAATCGAGACCCAGTACTTC,CAISELGQGIETQYF
TRBV10-3,TRBJ1-3,NA,many,TGTGCCATCTCCGACAGAATCTCTGGAAACACCATATATTTT,CAISDRISGNTIYF
TRBV5-5,TRBJ1-1,NA,many,TGTGCCAGCAGCTTGCTTAGGGAGATCACTGAAGCTTTCTTT,CASSLLREITEAFF
TRBV7-8,TRBJ2-1,NA,few,TGTGCCAGCAGCTTAACTGGTTGGAATGAGCAGTTCTTC,CASSLTGWNEQFF
TRBV9,TRBJ1-2,NA,few,TGTGCCAGCAGCGCGGGGTCCGATGGCTACACCTTC,CASSAGSDGYTF
TRBV7-9,TRBJ2-3,TRBD1,many,TGTGCCAGCAGCTCCGCCGGGACAGGGCAATCAGATACGCAGTATTTT,CASSSAGTGQSDTQYF
TRBV19,TRBJ2-1,NA,NA,TGTGCCAGTAGTATAGGCGGGGACACCCCCTACAATGAGCAGTTCTTC,CASSIGGDTPYNEQFF
TRBV7-3,TRBJ1-1,NA,NA,TGTGCCAGCAGCTTAATGGCAGGGGCTCACGAAGCTTTCTTT,CASSLMAGAHEAFF
TRBV7-7,TRBJ2-5,NA,NA,TGTGCCAGCAGTTATGTGGGGCGGGAGACCCAGTACTTC,CASSYVGRETQYF